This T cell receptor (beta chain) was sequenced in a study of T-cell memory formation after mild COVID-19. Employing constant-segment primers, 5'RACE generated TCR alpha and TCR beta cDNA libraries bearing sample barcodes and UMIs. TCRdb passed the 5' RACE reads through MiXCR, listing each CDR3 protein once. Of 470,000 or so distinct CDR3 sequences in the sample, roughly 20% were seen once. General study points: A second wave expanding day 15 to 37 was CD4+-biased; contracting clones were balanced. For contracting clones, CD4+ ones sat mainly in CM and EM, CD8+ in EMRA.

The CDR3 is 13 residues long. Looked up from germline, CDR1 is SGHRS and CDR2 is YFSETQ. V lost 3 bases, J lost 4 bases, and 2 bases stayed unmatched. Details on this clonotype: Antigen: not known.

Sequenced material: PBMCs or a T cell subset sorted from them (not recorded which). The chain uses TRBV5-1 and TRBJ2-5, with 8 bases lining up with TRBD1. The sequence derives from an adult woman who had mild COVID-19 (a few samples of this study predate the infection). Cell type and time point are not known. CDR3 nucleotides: TGCGCCAGCAGCTGGACAGGGTTAGAGACCCAGTACTTC. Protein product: CASSWTGLETQYF.